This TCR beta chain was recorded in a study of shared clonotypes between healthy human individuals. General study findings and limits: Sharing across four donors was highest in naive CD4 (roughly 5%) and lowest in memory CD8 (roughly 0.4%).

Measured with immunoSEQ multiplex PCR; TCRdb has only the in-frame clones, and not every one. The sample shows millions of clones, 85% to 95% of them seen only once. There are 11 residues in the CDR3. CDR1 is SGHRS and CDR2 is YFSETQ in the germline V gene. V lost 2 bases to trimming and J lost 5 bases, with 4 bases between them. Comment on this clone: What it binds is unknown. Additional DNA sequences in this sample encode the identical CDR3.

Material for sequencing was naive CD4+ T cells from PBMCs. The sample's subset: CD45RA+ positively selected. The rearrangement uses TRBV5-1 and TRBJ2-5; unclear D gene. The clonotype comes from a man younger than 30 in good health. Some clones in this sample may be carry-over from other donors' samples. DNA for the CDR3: TGCGCCAGCAGCTTCTCGGAGACCCAGTACTTC. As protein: CASSFSETQYF.